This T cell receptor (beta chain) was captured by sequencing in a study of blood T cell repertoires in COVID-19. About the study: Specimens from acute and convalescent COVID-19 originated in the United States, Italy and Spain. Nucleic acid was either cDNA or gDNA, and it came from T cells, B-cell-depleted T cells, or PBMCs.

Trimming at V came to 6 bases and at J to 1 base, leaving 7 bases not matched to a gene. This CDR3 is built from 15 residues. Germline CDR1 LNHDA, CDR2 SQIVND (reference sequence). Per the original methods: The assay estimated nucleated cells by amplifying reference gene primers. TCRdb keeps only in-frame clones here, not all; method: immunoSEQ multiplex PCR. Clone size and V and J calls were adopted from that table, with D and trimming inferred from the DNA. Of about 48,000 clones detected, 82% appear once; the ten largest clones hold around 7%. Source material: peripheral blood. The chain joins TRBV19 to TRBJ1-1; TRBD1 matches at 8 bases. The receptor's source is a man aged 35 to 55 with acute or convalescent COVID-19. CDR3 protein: CASSPRQGRNTEAFF. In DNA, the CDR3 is TGTGCCAGTAGCCCCCGACAGGGGAGGAACACTGAAGCTTTCTTT.